Listed here are 15 T cell receptor beta chains from one sample, sequenced in a study of PD-1 blockade in classical Hodgkin lymphoma. Sequencing was performed with immunoSEQ multiplex PCR; in TCRdb, only in-frame clones are kept and a portion is missing. The sample consists of 150,000 or so clones, nearly 80% of them appearing once. Every patient had relapsed following autologous stem cell transplantation, and cohorts differed in brentuximab vedotin exposure. Sequencing was performed on peripheral blood mononuclear cells (PBMCs), taken before the second cycle of nivolumab. These receptors were obtained from a human donor with classical Hodgkin lymphoma.

The V and J genes are TRBV18 and TRBJ1-2; the match to TRBD1 covers 10 bases. The germline CDR1 and CDR2 sequences are KGHSH and LQKENI. This CDR3 is 12 amino acids long. V was clipped by 11 bases and J by 8 bases; unmatched bases: 8. Here the CDR3 reads CASDRGLDGYTF. In DNA, the CDR3 is TGTGCCTCCGACAGGGGGCTCGACGGCTACACCTTC.

As regards this clone: A read error may explain this, as a much larger clone is one base away. The chain couples TRBV7-6 to TRBJ2-3; D is unclear. CDR3 size: 11 residues. V lost 3 bases and J 4 bases, leaving 2 bases between the germline ends. Germline V gene lookup returns CDR1 SGHVS and CDR2 FNYEAQ. CDR3 sequence reads: CASSFADTQYF. As DNA, the CDR3 is TGTGCCAGCAGCTTTGCAGATACGCAGTATTTT.

This sequence joins TRBV19 and TRBJ2-1, with a possible D match to TRBD2 (6 bases). The CDR3 has 16 amino acids. Germline V CDR1 and CDR2: LNHDA, SQIVND (reference sequence). V was pared by 2 bases and J by 5 bases, with 16 bases between. CDR3 coding DNA: TGTGCCAGTAGTATATCCCCCACTAGCAGAAACAATGAGCAGTTCTTC. Amino acid sequence: CASSISPTSRNNEQFF.

This clone appeared a single time. The V gene is TRBV4-2, the J gene TRBJ1-2, with a tentative D call TRBD1 (5 bases). V shed 2 bases and J shed 3 bases, with 19 bases lying between them. Germline CDR1 reads LGHNA; CDR2 reads YNFKEQ. This CDR3 is built from 17 residues. Here the CDR3 reads CASSQNGLQGGDYGYTF. For the CDR3, the DNA is TGTGCCAGCAGCCAAAACGGCCTTCAGGGAGGGGACTATGGCTACACCTTC.

This clone was observed at least ten times. The chain joins TRBV6-6 to TRBJ2-5; 12 bases fit TRBD2. The germline V gene has CDR1 MNHNY and CDR2 SVGAGI (reference sequence). This CDR3 spans 14 amino acids. J gave up 6 bases and V 5 bases, and 4 bases lay outside the gene matches. The CDR3 here is CASSPTSGGKTQYF. DNA of the CDR3: TGTGCCAGCAGTCCGACTAGCGGGGGAAAGACCCAGTACTTC.

This chain's CDR3 is CASSITSPGLAGAGDTQYF. The CDR3 DNA follows: TGTGCCAGTAGTATTACATCGCCGGGACTAGCGGGAGCCGGAGATACGCAGTATTTT. The chain employs TRBV19 and TRBJ2-3, with 14 nucleotides matching TRBD2. CDR1 and CDR2 from the germline V gene are LNHDA and SQIVND (reference sequence). V was pared by 3 bases and J by 5 bases, with 13 bases of the junction left unmatched. CDR3 size: 19 residues.

V gene TRBV6-6 combines with J gene TRBJ1-2, with TRBD1 as a possible D gene (6 bases). The V end lost 3 bases, the J end lost 1 base, and 12 bases lay between the germline ends. CDR1 and CDR2 from the germline V gene are MNHNY and SVGAGI (reference sequence). The length of the CDR3 is 15 residues. The CDR3 loop reads CASSYWDTINYGYTF. For the CDR3, the DNA is TGTGCCAGCAGTTATTGGGACACCATTAACTATGGCTACACCTTC.

This sequence joins TRBV19 and TRBJ2-2; D not certain. Between the trimmed V and J ends, which lost 4 bases and 3 bases, there was a span of 9 bases. This CDR3 has 14 amino acids. Germline loops: CDR1 LNHDA, CDR2 SQIVND (reference sequence). The CDR3: CASSRPFYTGELFF. In DNA form, the CDR3 reads TGTGCCAGTAGTAGACCTTTTTACACCGGGGAGCTGTTTTTT.

The rearrangement uses TRBV6-5 and TRBJ1-2, with D unclear. Trimming took 6 bases from V and 8 from J, leaving 19 bases between them. This CDR3 has 14 amino acids. Germline V gene data show CDR1 as MNHEY and CDR2 as SVGAGI. As DNA, the CDR3 is TGTGCCAGCAGGCTTGAGGCCCAATCGGGCGGCTACACCTTC. Its protein product is CASRLEAQSGGYTF.

The chain has TRBV6-1 and TRBJ2-7; the D is unclear. Trimming removed 5 bases at V and 2 bases at J, with 7 bases between. Germline V gene data show CDR1 as MNHNS and CDR2 as SASEGT. The CDR3 totals 12 residues. DNA of the CDR3: TGTGCCAGCAGTCGTCCAGCCTACGAGCAGTACTTC. Protein sequence: CASSRPAYEQYF.

V is TRBV18 and J is TRBJ1-5, with TRBD1 identical over 10 bases. J was trimmed by 3 bases and V by 2 bases; bases with no gene match: 1. The CDR3 has 15 amino acids. The V gene's germline CDR1 is KGHSH and CDR2 LQKENI. In DNA form, the CDR3 reads TGTGCCAGCTCACCAGGGACAGGGGACAATCAGCCCCAGCATTTT. Residues: CASSPGTGDNQPQHF.

J is TRBJ2-7 and V is TRBV11-1; TRBD1 agrees at 9 bases. Germline values: CDR1 SGHAT, CDR2 FQDESV (reference sequence). J gave up 0 bases and V 4 bases, and 4 bases lay outside the gene matches. The CDR3 sequence is 15 residues long. The CDR3 protein is CASSSSTGGSYEQYF. The CDR3 nucleotides read TGTGCCAGCAGCTCCTCGACAGGGGGCTCCTACGAGCAGTACTTC.

This clone was observed at least ten times. V is TRBV9 and J is TRBJ2-1, with D possibly being TRBD1 (5 bases). Germline V lookup: CDR1 SGDLS, CDR2 YYNGEE. V lost 7 bases to trimming and J lost 1 base, with 9 bases between them. The CDR3 has 13 amino acids. CDR3 loop: CASQGQSYNEQFF. DNA for the CDR3: TGTGCCAGCCAGGGCCAGTCCTACAATGAGCAGTTCTTC. Using reference TRBV9 and TRBJ2-1 for the parts outside the CDR3, the full variable domain is DSGVTQTPKHLITATGQRVTLRCSPRSGDLSVYWYQQSLDQGLQFLIQYYNGEERAKGNILERFSAQQFPDLHSELNLSSLELGDSALYFCASQGQSYNEQFFGPGTRLTVL.

The chain has TRBV6-6 and TRBJ2-7; 8 nucleotides match TRBD1. CDR1 and CDR2 (germline): MNHNY, SVGAGI (reference sequence). This CDR3 is built from 15 residues. The V segment lost 2 bases and the J segment 4 bases; nucleotides outside the gene matches: 7. CDR3 region: CASSYVHRGVYEQYF. CDR3 in DNA: TGTGCCAGCAGTTACGTCCACAGGGGGGTATACGAGCAGTACTTC.

The CDR3 nucleotides are TGTGCCAGCAGCCCCCAGGGACTCGCCTTTGGGGAGCTGTTTTTT. It encodes CASSPQGLAFGELFF. The J gene is TRBJ2-2, the V gene TRBV7-3; maybe TRBD2 (6 bases). The V end was cut by 5 bases, the J end by 8 bases, with 18 bases between. Germline CDR1 reads SGHTA; CDR2 reads FQGTGA. The CDR3 is 15 residues long.